The 3 T cell receptor beta chains presented below share a single source sample, sequenced in a study of post-analysis software for immune sequencing data. Study-level results: When patients were compared with controls, about five TRBV segments were more frequent, TRBV5-6, TRBV5-1 and TRBV20-1 among them.

Their antigen targets remain unknown. TCR beta libraries were prepared from cDNA with unique molecular identifiers. MiXCR, applied by TCRdb to the PCR reads, yields one record per CDR3 protein. The table lists fewer than 700,000 distinct CDR3 sequences, 44% of them singletons. Sequencing was performed on blood. The receptors derive from a girl aged 10-17 years with multiple sclerosis.

This chain uses TRBV12-3 or TRBV12-4 with TRBJ2-7; D is perhaps TRBD2 (6 bases). The ends were cut back, 6 bases at V and 2 bases at J, with 14 bases in the middle. The CDR3 covers 14 residues. The CDR3 spells CASSSWEEAYEQYF. The CDR3 DNA is TGTGCCAGCAGCTCCTGGGAGGAAGCCTACGAGCAGTACTTC.

This clonotype was observed a few times. This chain connects TRBV9 to TRBJ2-1, with a weak D call TRBD1 (7 bases). This CDR3 is 16 amino acids long. CDR1 is SGDLS and CDR2 is YYNGEE in the germline V gene. V shed 0 bases and J shed 2 bases, with 12 bases lying between them. The CDR3 DNA follows: TGTGCCAGCAGCGTAGAAGGAGGGGGCGCCTACAATGAGCAGTTCTTC. Translation gives CASSVEGGGAYNEQFF.

The chain joins TRBV12-3 or TRBV12-4 to TRBJ1-5; D is perhaps TRBD1 (5 bases). Trimming took off 8 bases at V and 2 bases at J, with 16 bases between the two ends. CDR3 length: 15 residues. Written as DNA, the CDR3 is TGTGCCAGCGCTCTTCGGGGGGGAGGCAATCAGCCCCAGCATTTT. Translating gives CASALRGGGNQPQHF.